This T cell receptor (beta chain) was recovered during a study of T cell responses to AZD1222 COVID-19 vaccine. Overall study results and limits: Scientists sampled the repertoires only once the peak T cell response had passed. The study identified only five to seven AZD1222 recipients as seropositive at baseline.

Comments on this clone: Its antigen is still unknown.

Unmatched junction bases numbered 5, after V lost 3 bases and J lost 2 bases. The CDR3 is made up of 16 amino acids. Per the germline V gene, CDR1 is MDHEN and CDR2 is SYDVKM. Assay: immunoSEQ multiplex PCR; the TCRdb copy retains only in-frame clones and omits some. The sample holds some 150,000 clones, 75% to 95% seen once. Specimen: peripheral blood, collected on day 0 of MenACWY control vaccination. The TCR was taken from an adult in good health. The V call is TRBV28, the J call TRBJ2-7, with TRBD1 matching 12 bases. CDR3 coding DNA: TGTGCCAGCAGTTTTGGGACAGGGGGCTTTCCCTACGAGCAGTACTTC. It encodes CASSFGTGGFPYEQYF.